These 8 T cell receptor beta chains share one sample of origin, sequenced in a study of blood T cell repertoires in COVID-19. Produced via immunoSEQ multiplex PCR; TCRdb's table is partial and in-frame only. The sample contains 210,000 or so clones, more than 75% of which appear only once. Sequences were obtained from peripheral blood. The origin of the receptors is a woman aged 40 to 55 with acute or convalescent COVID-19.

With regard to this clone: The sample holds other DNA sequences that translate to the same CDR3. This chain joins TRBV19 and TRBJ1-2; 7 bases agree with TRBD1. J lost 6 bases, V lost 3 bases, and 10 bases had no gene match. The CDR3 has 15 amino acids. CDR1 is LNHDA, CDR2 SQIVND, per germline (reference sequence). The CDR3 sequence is CASSIPPETGNGYTF. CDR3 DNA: TGTGCCAGTAGTATTCCCCCGGAGACAGGGAATGGCTACACCTTC.

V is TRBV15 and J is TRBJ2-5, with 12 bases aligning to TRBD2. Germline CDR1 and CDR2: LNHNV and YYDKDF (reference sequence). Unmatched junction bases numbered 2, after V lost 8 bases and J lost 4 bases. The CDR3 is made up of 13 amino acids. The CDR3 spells CATRGLAGETQYF. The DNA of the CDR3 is TGTGCCACCCGGGGACTAGCGGGAGAGACCCAGTACTTC. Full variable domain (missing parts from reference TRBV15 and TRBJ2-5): DAMVIQNPRYQVTQFGKPVTLSCSQTLNHNVMYWYQQKSSQAPKLLFHYYDKDFNNEADTPDNFQSRRPNTSFCFLDIRSPGLGDTAMYLCATRGLAGETQYFGPGTRLLVL.

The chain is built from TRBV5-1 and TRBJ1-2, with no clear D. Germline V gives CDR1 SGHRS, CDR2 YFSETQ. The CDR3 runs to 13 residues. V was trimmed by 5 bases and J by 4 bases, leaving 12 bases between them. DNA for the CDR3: TGCGCCAGCAGTCATGGACTCCTCTATGGCTACACCTTC. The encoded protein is CASSHGLLYGYTF. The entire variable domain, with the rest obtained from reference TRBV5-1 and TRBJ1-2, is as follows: KAGVTQTPRYLIKTRGQQVTLSCSPISGHRSVSWYQQTPGQGLQFLFEYFSETQRNKGNFPGRFSGRQFSNSRSEMNVSTLELGDSALYLCASSHGLLYGYTFGSGTRLTVV.

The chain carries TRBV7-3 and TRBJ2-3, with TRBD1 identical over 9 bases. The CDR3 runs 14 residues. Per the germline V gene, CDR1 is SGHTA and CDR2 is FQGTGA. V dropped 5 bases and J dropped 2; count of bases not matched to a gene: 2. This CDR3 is CASSRDRDTDTQYF. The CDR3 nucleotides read TGTGCCAGCAGCCGGGACAGGGACACAGATACGCAGTATTTT.

Here the CDR3 DNA reads TGTGCCAGCAGTTACTCGTCGGGCGGGAATGAAAAACTGTTTTTT. As protein: CASSYSSGGNEKLFF. The chain carries TRBV6-2 or TRBV6-3 and TRBJ1-4, with no clear D. Germline CDR1 and CDR2: MNHEY and SVGEGT. V lost 0 bases, J lost 5 bases, and 10 bases lay in between. This CDR3 is built from 15 residues.

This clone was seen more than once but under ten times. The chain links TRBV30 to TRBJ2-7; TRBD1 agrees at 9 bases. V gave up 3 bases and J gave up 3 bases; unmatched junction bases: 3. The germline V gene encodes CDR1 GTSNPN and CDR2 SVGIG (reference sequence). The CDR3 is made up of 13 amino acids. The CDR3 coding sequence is TGTGCCTGGAGGGGACAGGGTGACTACGAGCAGTACTTC. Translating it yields CAWRGQGDYEQYF.

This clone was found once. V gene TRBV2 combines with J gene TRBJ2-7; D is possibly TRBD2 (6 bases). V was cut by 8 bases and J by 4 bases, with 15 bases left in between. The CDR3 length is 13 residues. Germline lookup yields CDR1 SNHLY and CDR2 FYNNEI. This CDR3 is CASPDSGGYEQYF. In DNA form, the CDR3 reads TGTGCCAGCCCGGACTCCGGAGGGTACGAGCAGTACTTC.

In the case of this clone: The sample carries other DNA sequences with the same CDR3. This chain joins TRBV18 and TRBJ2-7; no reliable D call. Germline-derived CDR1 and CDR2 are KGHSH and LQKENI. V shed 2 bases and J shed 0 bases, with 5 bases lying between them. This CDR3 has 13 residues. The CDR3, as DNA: TGTGCCAGCTCACCATCGAGCTCCTACGAGCAGTACTTC. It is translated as CASSPSSSYEQYF.